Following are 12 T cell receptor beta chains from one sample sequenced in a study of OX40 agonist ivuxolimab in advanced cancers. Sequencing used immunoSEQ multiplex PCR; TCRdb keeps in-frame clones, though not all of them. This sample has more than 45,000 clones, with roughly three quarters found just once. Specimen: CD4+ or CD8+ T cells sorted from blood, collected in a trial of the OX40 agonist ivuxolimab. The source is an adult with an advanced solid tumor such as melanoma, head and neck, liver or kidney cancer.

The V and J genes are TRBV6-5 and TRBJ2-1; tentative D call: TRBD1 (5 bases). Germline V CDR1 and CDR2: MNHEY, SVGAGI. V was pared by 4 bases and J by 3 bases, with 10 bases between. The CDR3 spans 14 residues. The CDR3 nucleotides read TGTGCCAGCAGTTCCCCAGACAGCTACAATGAGCAGTTCTTC. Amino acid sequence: CASSSPDSYNEQFF.

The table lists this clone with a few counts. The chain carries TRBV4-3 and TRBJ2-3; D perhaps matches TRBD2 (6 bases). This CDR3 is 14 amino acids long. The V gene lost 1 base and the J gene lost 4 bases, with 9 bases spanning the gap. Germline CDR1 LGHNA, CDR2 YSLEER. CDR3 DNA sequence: TGCGCCAGCAGCCAAGTCGGGACTTCAGATACGCAGTATTTT. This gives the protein CASSQVGTSDTQYF.

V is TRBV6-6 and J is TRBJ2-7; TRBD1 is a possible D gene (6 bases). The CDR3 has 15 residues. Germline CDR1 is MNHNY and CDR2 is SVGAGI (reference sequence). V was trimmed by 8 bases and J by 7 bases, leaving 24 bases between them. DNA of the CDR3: TGTGCCAGCGACCCGACAGGCGATTTTACTGGGGAGCAGTACTTC. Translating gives CASDPTGDFTGEQYF.

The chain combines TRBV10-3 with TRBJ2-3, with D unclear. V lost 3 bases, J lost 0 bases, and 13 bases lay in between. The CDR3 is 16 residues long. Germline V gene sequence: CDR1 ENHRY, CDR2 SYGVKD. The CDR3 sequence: CAISDPSNPSTDTQYF. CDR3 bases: TGTGCCATCAGTGACCCCTCGAATCCCAGCACAGATACGCAGTATTTT.

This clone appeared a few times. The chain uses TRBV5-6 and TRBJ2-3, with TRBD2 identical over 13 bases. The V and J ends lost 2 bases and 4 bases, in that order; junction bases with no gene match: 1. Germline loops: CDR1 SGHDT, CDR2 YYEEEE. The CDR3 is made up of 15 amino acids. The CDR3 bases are TGTGCCAGCAGCTTAGGACTAGCGGGAGCAGATACGCAGTATTTT. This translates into CASSLGLAGADTQYF.

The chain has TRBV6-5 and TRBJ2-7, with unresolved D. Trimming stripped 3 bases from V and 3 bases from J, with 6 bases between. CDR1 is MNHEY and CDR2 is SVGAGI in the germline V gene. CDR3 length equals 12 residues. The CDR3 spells CASSYSNYEQYF. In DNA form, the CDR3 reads TGTGCCAGCAGTTATAGTAACTACGAGCAGTACTTC.

The CDR3, as DNA: TGCGCCAGCAGCTTGATGGGACAGGCAATTATCTACAATGAGCAGTTCTTC. Translating gives CASSLMGQAIIYNEQFF. The chain couples TRBV5-1 to TRBJ2-1, with 8 bases lining up with TRBD1. The germline V gene has CDR1 SGHRS and CDR2 YFSETQ. Losses at the gene ends were 1 base for V and 3 bases for J; bases not matched to a gene: 9. The CDR3 is 17 amino acids.

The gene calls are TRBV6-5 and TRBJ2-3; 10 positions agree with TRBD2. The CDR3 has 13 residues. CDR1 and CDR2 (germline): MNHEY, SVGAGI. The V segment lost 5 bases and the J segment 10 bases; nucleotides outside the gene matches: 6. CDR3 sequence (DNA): TGTGCCAGCAGTGGGAGCGGGAGGGCCGCGCAGTATTTT. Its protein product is CASSGSGRAAQYF.

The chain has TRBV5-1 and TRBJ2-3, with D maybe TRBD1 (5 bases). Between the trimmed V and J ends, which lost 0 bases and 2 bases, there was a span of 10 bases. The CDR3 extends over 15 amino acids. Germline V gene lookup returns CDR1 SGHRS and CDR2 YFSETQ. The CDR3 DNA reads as TGCGCCAGCAGCTTGGCTCTGACAGACACAGATACGCAGTATTTT. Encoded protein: CASSLALTDTDTQYF.

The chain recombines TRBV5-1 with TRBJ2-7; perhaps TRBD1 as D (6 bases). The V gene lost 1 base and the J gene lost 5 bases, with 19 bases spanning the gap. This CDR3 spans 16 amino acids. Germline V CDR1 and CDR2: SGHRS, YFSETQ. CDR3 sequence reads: CASSLLAGATSHEQYF. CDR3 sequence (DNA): TGCGCCAGCAGCTTGCTGGCAGGGGCCACTTCCCACGAGCAGTACTTC.

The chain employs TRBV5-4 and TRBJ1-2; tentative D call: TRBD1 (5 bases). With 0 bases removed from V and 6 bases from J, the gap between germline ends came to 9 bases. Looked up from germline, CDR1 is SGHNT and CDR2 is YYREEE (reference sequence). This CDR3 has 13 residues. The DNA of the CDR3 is TGTGCCAGCAGCTTGGCGGGGGGGGATGGCTACACCTTC. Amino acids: CASSLAGGDGYTF.

CDR3 bases: TGTGCCAGCAGCCTTCGACAGAGCTCCTACAATGAGCAGTTCTTC. Translated: CASSLRQSSYNEQFF. This chain connects TRBV11-2 to TRBJ2-1; maybe TRBD1 (5 bases). CDR3 length: 15 amino acids. CDR1 is SGHAT and CDR2 is FQNNGV in the germline V gene. Trimming took off 5 bases at V and 0 bases at J, with 11 bases between the two ends. Full variable domain (rest looked up from reference TRBV11-2 and TRBJ2-1): EAGVAQSPRYKIIEKRQSVAFWCNPISGHATLYWYQQILGQGPKLLIQFQNNGVVDDSQLPKDRFSAERLKGVDSTLKIQPAKLEDSAVYLCASSLRQSSYNEQFFGPGTRLTVL.